One TCR beta chain is described in this entry. The antigen remains undetermined. This sample includes further DNA sequences coding for the same CDR3. This record belongs to a study of T cell responses to AZD1222 COVID-19 vaccine. Study findings and constraints: Repertoires in all cases were sampled only once the peak T cell response had passed. Targeting of unmutated variant regions was reportedly seen in nearly half of spike-specific TCRs. Spike-specific TCR breadth rose after two AZD1222 doses, and depth rose as well.

Generated by immunoSEQ multiplex PCR, the TCRdb table keeps only in-frame clones and is missing some. Counted here are 85,000 to 90,000 clones, almost 90% occurring once; the ten biggest clones make up 10% to 13%. The CDR3 runs to 12 residues. V was clipped by 3 bases and J by 6 bases, with 6 bases between them. The receptor was derived from an adult in good health. The sequences come from peripheral blood, collected on day 0 of MenACWY control vaccination. The chain is built from TRBV12-3 or TRBV12-4 and TRBJ2-1; possible D gene TRBD1, 5 bases. The CDR3 DNA is TGTGCCAGCAGTTTTCAGGGCAATGAGCAGTTCTTC. This translates into CASSFQGNEQFF.